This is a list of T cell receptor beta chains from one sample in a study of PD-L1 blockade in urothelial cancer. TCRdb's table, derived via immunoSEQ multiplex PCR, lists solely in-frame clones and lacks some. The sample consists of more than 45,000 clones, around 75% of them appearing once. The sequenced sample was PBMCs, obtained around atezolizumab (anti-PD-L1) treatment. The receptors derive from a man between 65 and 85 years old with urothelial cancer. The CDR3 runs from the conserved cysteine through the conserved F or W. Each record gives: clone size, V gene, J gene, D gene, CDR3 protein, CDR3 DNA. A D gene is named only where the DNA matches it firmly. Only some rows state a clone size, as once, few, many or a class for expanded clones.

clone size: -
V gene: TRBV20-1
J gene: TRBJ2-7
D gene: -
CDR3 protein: CSAKIWEEQYF
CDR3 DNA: TGCAGTGCTAAGATCTGGGAGGAGCAGTACTTC

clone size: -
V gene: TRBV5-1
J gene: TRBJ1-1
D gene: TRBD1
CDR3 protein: CASSPRPTGGGNTEAFF
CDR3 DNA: TGCGCCAGCAGCCCTAGACCCACAGGGGGCGGGAACACTGAAGCTTTCTTT

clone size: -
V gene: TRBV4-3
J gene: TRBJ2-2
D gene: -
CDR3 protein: CASSVEGPSGELFF
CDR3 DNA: TGCGCCAGCAGCGTCGAGGGTCCGTCCGGGGAGCTGTTTTTT

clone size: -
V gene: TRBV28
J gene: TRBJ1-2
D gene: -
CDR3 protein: CASSKGEDGYTF
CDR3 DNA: TGTGCCAGCAGTAAAGGGGAGGATGGCTACACCTTC

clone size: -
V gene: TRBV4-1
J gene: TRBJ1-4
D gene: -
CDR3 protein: CASSQDDFYDGREKLFF
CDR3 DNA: TGCGCCAGCAGCCAAGATGATTTCTATGACGGGAGAGAAAAACTGTTTTTT

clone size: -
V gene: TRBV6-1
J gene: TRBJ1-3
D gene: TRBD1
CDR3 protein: CASSGEDRPGGNTIYF
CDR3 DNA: TGTGCCAGCAGTGGAGAGGACAGGCCAGGGGGAAACACCATATATTTT

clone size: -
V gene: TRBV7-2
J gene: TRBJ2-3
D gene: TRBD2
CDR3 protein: CASSPGLALGPDTQYF
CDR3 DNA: TGTGCCAGCAGCCCGGGACTAGCGTTGGGTCCGGATACGCAGTATTTT

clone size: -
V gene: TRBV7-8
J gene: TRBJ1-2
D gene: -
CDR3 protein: CASSRDTDYGYTF
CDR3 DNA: TGTGCCAGCAGCCGAGACACTGACTATGGCTACACCTTC

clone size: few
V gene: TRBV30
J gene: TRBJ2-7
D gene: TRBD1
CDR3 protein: CAWSNPGTGAEQYF
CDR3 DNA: TGTGCCTGGAGCAACCCTGGGACAGGGGCCGAGCAGTACTTC

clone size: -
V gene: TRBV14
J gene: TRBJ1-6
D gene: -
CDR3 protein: CASSVSGPSPLHF
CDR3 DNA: TGTGCCAGCAGCGTTAGCGGGCCTTCACCCCTCCACTTT

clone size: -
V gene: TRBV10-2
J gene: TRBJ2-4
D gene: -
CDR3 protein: CASSEPPGSLAKNIQYF
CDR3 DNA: TGCGCCAGCAGTGAGCCTCCAGGTTCGTTAGCCAAAAACATTCAGTACTTC

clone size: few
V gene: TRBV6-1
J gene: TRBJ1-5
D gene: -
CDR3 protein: CASSERGVFGSNQPQHF
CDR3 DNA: TGTGCCAGCAGTGAGCGGGGGGTATTCGGCTCCAATCAGCCCCAGCATTTT

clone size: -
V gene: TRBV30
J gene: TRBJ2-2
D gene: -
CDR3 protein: CAWSVSGTGELFF
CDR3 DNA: TGTGCCTGGAGTGTTAGCGGAACCGGGGAGCTGTTTTTT

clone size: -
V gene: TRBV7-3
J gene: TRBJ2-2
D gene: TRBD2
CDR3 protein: CASSRGLAGNTGELFF
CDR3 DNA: TGTGCCAGCAGCCGTGGACTAGCGGGAAATACCGGGGAGCTGTTTTTT

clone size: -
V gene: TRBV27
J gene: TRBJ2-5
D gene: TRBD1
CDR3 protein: CASSGDRAETQYF
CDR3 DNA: TGTGCCAGCAGTGGGGACAGGGCCGAGACCCAGTACTTC

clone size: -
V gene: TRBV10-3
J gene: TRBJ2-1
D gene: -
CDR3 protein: CAISDLAEIYNEQFF
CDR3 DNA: TGTGCCATCAGTGATTTGGCGGAAATCTACAATGAGCAGTTCTTC

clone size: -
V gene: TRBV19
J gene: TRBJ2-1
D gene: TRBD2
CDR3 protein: CASSYLAGNNEQFF
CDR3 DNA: TGTGCCAGTAGTTACCTAGCGGGAAACAATGAGCAGTTCTTC

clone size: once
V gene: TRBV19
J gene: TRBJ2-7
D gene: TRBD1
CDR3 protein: CASSIGSGTGFGEQYF
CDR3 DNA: TGTGCCAGTAGTATAGGCTCCGGGACAGGCTTTGGTGAGCAGTACTTC

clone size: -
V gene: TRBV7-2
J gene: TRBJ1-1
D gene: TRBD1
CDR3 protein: CASSLAGTGITEAFF
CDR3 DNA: TGTGCCAGCAGCTTAGCCGGGACAGGGATCACTGAAGCTTTCTTT

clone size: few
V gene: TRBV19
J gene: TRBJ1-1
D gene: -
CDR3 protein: CASSTRGGEAFF
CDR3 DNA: TGTGCCAGTAGTACCCGAGGCGGGGAAGCTTTCTTT

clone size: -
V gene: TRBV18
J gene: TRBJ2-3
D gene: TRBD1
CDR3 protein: CASSPTGEDTQYF
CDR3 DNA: TGTGCCAGCTCACCAACAGGGGAAGATACGCAGTATTTT

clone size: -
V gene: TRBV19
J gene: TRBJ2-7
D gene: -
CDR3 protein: CASSSEPTSSYEQYF
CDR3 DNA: TGTGCCAGTAGTTCGGAGCCCACTAGCTCCTACGAGCAGTACTTC

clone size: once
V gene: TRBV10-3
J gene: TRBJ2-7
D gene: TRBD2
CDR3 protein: CAISDMGTSGGTVYEQYF
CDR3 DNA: TGTGCCATCAGTGATATGGGGACTAGCGGGGGGACCGTATACGAGCAGTACTTC

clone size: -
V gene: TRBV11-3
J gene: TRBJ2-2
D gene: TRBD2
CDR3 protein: CASSSTSGKGTGELFF
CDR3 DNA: TGTGCCAGCAGCTCGACTAGCGGGAAGGGCACCGGGGAGCTGTTTTTT

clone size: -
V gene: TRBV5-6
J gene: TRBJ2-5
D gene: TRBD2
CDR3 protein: CASSSNGGAWTQYF
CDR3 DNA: TGTGCCAGCAGCTCCAACGGGGGGGCTTGGACCCAGTACTTC

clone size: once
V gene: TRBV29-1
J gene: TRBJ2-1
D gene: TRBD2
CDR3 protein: CSVEGLARKNNEQFF
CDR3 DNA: TGCAGCGTCGAAGGACTAGCGAGAAAAAACAATGAGCAGTTCTTC

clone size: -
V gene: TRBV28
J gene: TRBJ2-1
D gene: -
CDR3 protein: CASSLGYTAPGRSNNEQFF
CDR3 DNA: TGTGCCAGCAGTTTGGGGTACACAGCTCCAGGGAGGTCAAACAATGAGCAGTTCTTC

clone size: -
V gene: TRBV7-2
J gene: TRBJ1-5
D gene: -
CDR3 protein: CASSLYGGFNQPQHF
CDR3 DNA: TGTGCCAGCAGCCTGTACGGGGGATTCAATCAGCCCCAGCATTTT

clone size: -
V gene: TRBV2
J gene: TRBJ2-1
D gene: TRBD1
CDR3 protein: CASSGDRTKGGEQFF
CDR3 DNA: TGTGCCAGCAGTGGGGACAGGACTAAGGGCGGTGAGCAGTTCTTC

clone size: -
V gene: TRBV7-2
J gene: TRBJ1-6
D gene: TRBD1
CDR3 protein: CASSLDRGGNSPLHF
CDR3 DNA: TGTGCCAGCAGCTTAGACAGGGGTGGCAATTCACCCCTCCACTTT

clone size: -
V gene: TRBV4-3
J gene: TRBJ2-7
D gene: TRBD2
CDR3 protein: CASSQDRGAGGFGEQYF
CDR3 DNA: TGCGCCAGCAGCCAAGATAGAGGAGCGGGAGGGTTTGGCGAGCAGTACTTC

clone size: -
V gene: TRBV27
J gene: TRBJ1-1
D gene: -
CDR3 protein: CASSFRTGSEAFF
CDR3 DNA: TGTGCCAGCAGTTTCCGCACAGGGTCTGAAGCTTTCTTT

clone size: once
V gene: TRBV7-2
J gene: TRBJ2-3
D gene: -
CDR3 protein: CASRVGGVTSDTQYF
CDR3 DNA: TGTGCCAGCAGAGTCGGGGGTGTCACGTCTGATACGCAGTATTTT

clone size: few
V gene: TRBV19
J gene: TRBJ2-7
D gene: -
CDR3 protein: CASRAQGSYEQYF
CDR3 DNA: TGTGCCAGTCGGGCTCAGGGTTCCTACGAGCAGTACTTC

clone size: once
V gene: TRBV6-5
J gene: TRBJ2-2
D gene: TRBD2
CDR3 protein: CASTLGGLTGGELFF
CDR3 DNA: TGTGCCAGCACCCTCGGGGGGTTGACGGGCGGGGAGCTGTTTTTT

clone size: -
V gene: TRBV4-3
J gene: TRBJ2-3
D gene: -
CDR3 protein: CASSSGPGADTQYF
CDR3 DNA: TGCGCCAGCAGCTCCGGCCCAGGGGCCGATACGCAGTATTTT

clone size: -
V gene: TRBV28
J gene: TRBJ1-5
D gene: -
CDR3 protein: CASSFSFGGIVQPQHF
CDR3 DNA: TGTGCCAGCAGTTTTAGTTTCGGGGGTATAGTTCAGCCCCAGCATTTT

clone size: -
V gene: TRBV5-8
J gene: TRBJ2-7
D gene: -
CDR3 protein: CASSLGPTYEQYF
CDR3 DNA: TGTGCCAGCAGCTTGGGGCCGACCTACGAGCAGTACTTC

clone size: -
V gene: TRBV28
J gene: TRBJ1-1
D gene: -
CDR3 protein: CASRLLHAEAFF
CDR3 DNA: TGTGCCAGCAGACTACTTCACGCTGAAGCTTTCTTT

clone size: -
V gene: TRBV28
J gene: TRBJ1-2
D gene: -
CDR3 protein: CASSGGRGAHYGYTF
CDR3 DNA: TGTGCCAGCAGTGGGGGGCGGGGGGCTCACTATGGCTACACCTTC

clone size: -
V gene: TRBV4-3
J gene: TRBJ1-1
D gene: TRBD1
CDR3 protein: CASSLGDRDAFF
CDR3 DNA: TGCGCCAGCTCCCTGGGGGACAGGGACGCTTTCTTT

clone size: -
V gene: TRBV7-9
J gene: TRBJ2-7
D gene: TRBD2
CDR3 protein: CASSLEGLAGGLF
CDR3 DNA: TGTGCCAGCAGCTTAGAGGGCCTAGCGGGAGGTCTCTTC

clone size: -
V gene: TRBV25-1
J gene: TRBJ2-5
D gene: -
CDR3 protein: CASSPARGWYQETQYF
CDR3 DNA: TGTGCCAGCAGTCCCGCGAGGGGGTGGTACCAAGAGACCCAGTACTTC

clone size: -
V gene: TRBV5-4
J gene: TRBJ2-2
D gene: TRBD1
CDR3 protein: CASSGQGATGELFF
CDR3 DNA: TGCGCCAGCAGCGGGCAGGGGGCCACCGGGGAGCTGTTTTTT

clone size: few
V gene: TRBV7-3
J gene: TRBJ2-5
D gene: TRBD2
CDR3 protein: CASSPRGVGGETQYF
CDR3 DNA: TGTGCCAGCAGCCCGCGGGGGGTAGGGGGAGAGACCCAGTACTTC

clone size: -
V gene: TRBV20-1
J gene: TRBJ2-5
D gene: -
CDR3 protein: CSAREQETQYF
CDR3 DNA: TGCAGTGCTAGGGAGCAAGAGACCCAGTACTTC

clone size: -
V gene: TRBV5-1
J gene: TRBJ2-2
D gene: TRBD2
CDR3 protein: CASSPEGGRETGELFF
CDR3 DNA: TGCGCCAGCAGCCCGGAGGGCGGGAGGGAAACCGGGGAGCTGTTTTTT

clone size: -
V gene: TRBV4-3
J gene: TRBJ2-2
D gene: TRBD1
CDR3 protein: CASSHGQDSNTGELFF
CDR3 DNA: TGCGCCAGCAGCCACGGACAGGATTCGAACACCGGGGAGCTGTTTTTT

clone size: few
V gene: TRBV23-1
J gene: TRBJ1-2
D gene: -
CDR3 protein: CASSQVGGVDYGYTF
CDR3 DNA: TGCGCCAGCAGTCAAGTTGGGGGGGTGGACTATGGCTACACCTTC

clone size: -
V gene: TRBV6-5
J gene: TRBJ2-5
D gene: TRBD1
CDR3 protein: CASRTDRGRSETQYF
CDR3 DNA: TGTGCCAGCAGGACAGACAGGGGGCGATCCGAGACCCAGTACTTC

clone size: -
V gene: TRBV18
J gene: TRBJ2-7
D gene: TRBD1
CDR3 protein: CASSRDRGDEQYF
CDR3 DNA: TGTGCCAGCTCACGGGACAGGGGAGACGAGCAGTACTTC

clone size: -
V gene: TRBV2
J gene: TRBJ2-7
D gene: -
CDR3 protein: CASSVRGYEQYF
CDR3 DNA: TGTGCCAGCAGTGTCAGGGGCTACGAGCAGTACTTC

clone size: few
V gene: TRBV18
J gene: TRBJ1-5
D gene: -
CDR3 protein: CASSLNSNQPQHF
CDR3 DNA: TGTGCCAGCTCACTCAATAGCAATCAGCCCCAGCATTTT

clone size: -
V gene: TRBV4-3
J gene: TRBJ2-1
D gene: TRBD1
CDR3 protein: CASSKDHRTGVLPNNEQFF
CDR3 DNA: TGCGCCAGCAGCAAAGATCATAGGACAGGGGTCCTCCCTAACAATGAGCAGTTCTTC

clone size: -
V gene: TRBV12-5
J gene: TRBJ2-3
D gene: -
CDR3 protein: CASGLPRTSTDTQYF
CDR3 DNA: TGTGCTAGTGGTTTGCCCCGGACAAGCACAGATACGCAGTATTTT

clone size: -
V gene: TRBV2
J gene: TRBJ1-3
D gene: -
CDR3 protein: CASSAAGSRSGNTIYF
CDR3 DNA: TGTGCCAGCAGTGCGGCAGGATCCCGCTCTGGAAACACCATATATTTT

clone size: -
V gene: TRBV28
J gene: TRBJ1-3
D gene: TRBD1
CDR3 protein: CASSPQTGGHGNTIYF
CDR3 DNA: TGTGCCAGCAGTCCCCAGACAGGGGGCCATGGAAACACCATATATTTT

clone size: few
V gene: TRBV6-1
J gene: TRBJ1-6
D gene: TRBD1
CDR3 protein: CATAAGGYNSPLHF
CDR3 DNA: TGTGCCACGGCGGCAGGGGGTTATAATTCACCCCTCCACTTT

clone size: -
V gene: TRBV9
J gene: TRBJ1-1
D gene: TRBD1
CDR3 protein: CASSVQGDWAEAFF
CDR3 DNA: TGTGCCAGCAGCGTCCAGGGGGATTGGGCTGAAGCTTTCTTT